This is a list of T cell receptor beta chains from one sample in a study of CD8 T cells in ankylosing spondylitis. TCRdb passed the 5' RACE reads through MiXCR, listing each CDR3 protein once. The sample contains 150,000 to 200,000 distinct CDR3 sequences, around a third of which appear only once. Sequencing was performed on synovial fluid, either unsorted or a sorted T cell fraction (not recorded which). Every receptor here comes from a male donor with ankylosing spondylitis. Both conserved end residues are part of each CDR3. Each record gives: D gene, J gene, clone size, V gene, CDR3 protein, CDR3 DNA. D genes are given only for firm matches. The size field is filled for only some rows; it gives once, few, many or a size class.

>TRBD1|TRBJ2-2|NA|TRBV5-1
CASSLHGQGANTGELFF
TGCGCCAGCAGCTTGCACGGACAGGGCGCGAACACCGGGGAGCTGTTTTTT
>TRBD2|TRBJ2-1|many|TRBV28
CASRPFAGGRFRSSYNEQFF
TGTGCCAGCAGGCCTTTTGCGGGCGGGAGGTTCCGTTCTTCCTACAATGAGCAGTTCTTC
>NA|TRBJ2-2|NA|TRBV7-7
CASSLTTGSTGELFF
TGTGCCAGCAGCTTAACCACAGGGAGCACCGGGGAGCTGTTTTTT
>TRBD1|TRBJ1-6|many|TRBV2
CASSPGQGQGSPLHF
TGTGCCAGCAGCCCAGGACAGGGACAAGGTTCACCCCTCCACTTT
>NA|TRBJ2-5|NA|TRBV7-9
CASSLMGKKETQYF
TGTGCCAGCAGCTTGATGGGAAAAAAAGAGACCCAGTACTTC
>NA|TRBJ1-1|few|TRBV2
CASTRGKNTEAFF
TGTGCCAGCACTAGGGGGAAGAACACTGAAGCTTTCTTT
>NA|TRBJ2-1|NA|TRBV6-4
CASSVRWGNEQFF
TGTGCCAGCAGTGTACGCTGGGGGAATGAGCAGTTCTTC
>TRBD2|TRBJ2-1|many|TRBV5-1
CASSSSGGASYEQFF
TGCGCCAGCAGCTCCAGCGGGGGGGCCTCGTATGAGCAGTTCTTC
>NA|TRBJ2-3|NA|TRBV20-1
CSAGSDRTDTQYF
TGCAGTGCGGGTAGCGATCGCACAGATACGCAGTATTTT
>NA|TRBJ2-3|NA|TRBV28
CASTTGATDTQYF
TGTGCCAGCACGACGGGGGCCACAGATACGCAGTATTTT
>TRBD1|TRBJ1-1|NA|TRBV11-2
CASSLGRQGGGRGTEAFF
TGTGCCAGCAGCTTAGGGAGACAGGGAGGAGGTCGGGGCACTGAAGCTTTCTTT
>NA|TRBJ2-1|few|TRBV28
CASSFGQGQFF
TGTGCCAGCAGTTTTGGCCAAGGGCAGTTCTTC
>TRBD1|TRBJ1-1|many|TRBV19
CASSRGTGMGNTEAFF
TGTGCCAGTAGTCGCGGGACAGGGATGGGGAACACTGAAGCTTTCTTT
>NA|TRBJ2-1|NA|TRBV9
CASSVGRGRPHNEQFF
TGTGCCAGCAGCGTAGGTCGGGGGCGGCCCCACAATGAGCAGTTCTTC
>TRBD1|TRBJ1-2|few|TRBV5-1
CASSLAPGGSGYGYTF
TGCGCCAGCAGCTTGGCTCCAGGGGGATCGGGGTATGGCTACACCTTC
>TRBD1|TRBJ2-2|few|TRBV5-1
CASSGNRGITGELFF
TGCGCCAGCAGCGGGAACAGGGGGATCACCGGGGAGCTGTTTTTT
>NA|TRBJ2-5|many|TRBV7-2
CASSYYQETQYF
TGTGCCAGCAGCTACTACCAAGAGACCCAGTACTTC
>TRBD1|TRBJ1-1|NA|TRBV20-1
CSAKLRDRNTEAFF
TGCAGTGCTAAACTCCGGGACAGGAACACTGAAGCTTTCTTT
>NA|TRBJ2-3|few|TRBV20-1
CSAWLLGDTQYF
TGCAGTGCTTGGCTCCTTGGAGATACGCAGTATTTT
>TRBD2|TRBJ2-1|many|TRBV6-1
CASRPPTSQWYNEQFF
TGTGCCAGCAGACCCCCGACTAGCCAATGGTACAATGAGCAGTTCTTC
>NA|TRBJ2-1|NA|TRBV2
CASSMDQNNEQFF
TGTGCCAGCAGTATGGACCAAAACAATGAGCAGTTCTTC
>TRBD2|TRBJ2-1|many|TRBV29-1
CSALSYGRGYNEQFF
TGCAGCGCATTGAGTTACGGGAGGGGTTACAATGAGCAGTTCTTC
>TRBD1|TRBJ2-7|few|TRBV5-1
CASSPQQGAAYEQYF
TGCGCCAGCAGCCCCCAACAGGGGGCCGCCTACGAGCAGTACTTC
>TRBD2|TRBJ2-5|many|TRBV2
CASNGGGSETQYF
TGTGCCAGCAACGGCGGGGGGTCGGAGACCCAGTACTTC
>NA|TRBJ2-1|few|TRBV12-3/TRBV12-4
CASRSYNEQFF
TGTGCCAGCAGGTCTTACAATGAGCAGTTCTTC
>TRBD1|TRBJ2-2|NA|TRBV4-1
CASSQYRGSTGELFF
TGCGCCAGCAGCCAGTACAGGGGAAGCACCGGGGAGCTGTTTTTT
>TRBD1|TRBJ1-2|NA|TRBV5-4
CASSLPKGAFDYGYTF
TGTGCCAGCAGCCTCCCAAAGGGGGCTTTTGACTATGGCTACACCTTC
>NA|TRBJ1-1|NA|TRBV6-2/TRBV6-3
CASSATVAPHEAFF
TGTGCCAGCAGTGCCACGGTGGCTCCACATGAAGCTTTCTTT
>TRBD1|TRBJ1-2|NA|TRBV5-1
CASSLSPVEGARGDGYTF
TGCGCCAGCAGCTTGTCACCGGTTGAGGGGGCGCGAGGGGATGGCTACACCTTC
>TRBD2|TRBJ2-7|NA|TRBV29-1
CSVELAGGVEQYF
TGCAGCGTTGAACTAGCGGGCGGGGTCGAGCAGTACTTC
>TRBD2|TRBJ2-5|NA|TRBV28
CASSFSSGGGETQYF
TGTGCCAGCAGTTTCTCTAGCGGGGGTGGAGAGACCCAGTACTTC
>NA|TRBJ1-1|many|TRBV10-3
CAIREAAGRANTEAFF
TGTGCCATCAGGGAGGCGGCAGGGAGGGCAAACACTGAAGCTTTCTTT
>TRBD1|TRBJ2-1|many|TRBV24-1
CATSDSTGDSYNEQFF
TGTGCCACCAGTGACTCGACAGGGGACTCCTACAATGAGCAGTTCTTC